This T cell receptor beta chain stems from a study of shared T cell receptors in the human thymus. Trimming cost V 4 bases and J 2 bases; bases outside gene matches: 4. This CDR3 has 14 amino acids. The germline gives CDR1 SGHTS, CDR2 YDEGEE. Here immunoSEQ multiplex PCR was the method, and the copy in TCRdb shows in-frame clones only, minus some. The sample lists some 700,000 clones, 70% to 90% occurring once. These same data were also listed under a study on human thymus T cells. From that study: Resections that were taken during corrective heart surgery supplied the thymus tissue. Thymic and blood repertoires showed apparently biased V and J gene usage.

This clonotype originated in a boy under two years old with a congenital heart defect. Sequenced: thymocytes. The rearrangement joins TRBV5-8 to TRBJ2-7; 9 bases match TRBD1. CDR3 in DNA: TGTGCCAGCAGCATCCGGGACAGGGCCTACGAGCAGTACTTC. Amino acid sequence: CASSIRDRAYEQYF.